The 22 T cell receptor beta chains listed next were all sequenced from one sample in a study of metastatic and nonmetastatic thyroid tumors. TCRdb reanalyzed the PCR reads via MiXCR. In the table there are 22,000 or so clones, around 21% of which are singletons. Nobody among the patients had been given any treatment before thyroid surgery. The sequencing sample was made of blood. All receptors derive from a female donor with papillary thyroid cancer or a benign thyroid nodule (not recorded which). Some clones in this sample may be carry-over from other donors' samples.

This clone came up many times. Other nucleotide sequences from this sample produce the same CDR3. As DNA, the CDR3 is TGCAGCGTCGGGACAGGGGGCACTGAAGCTTTCTTT. Translating it yields CSVGTGGTEAFF. The J gene is TRBJ1-1, the V gene TRBV29-1; 11 bases fit TRBD1. With V trimmed by 6 bases and J by 4 bases, 1 base remained unmatched. Germline CDR1 SQVTM, CDR2 ANQGSEA. This CDR3 comprises 12 residues.

This clone was seen repeatedly, ten times or more. This same CDR3 is encoded by further DNA sequences in the sample. CDR3 residues: CASTYGGGDSPLHF. The CDR3 DNA is TGTGCCAGCACCTACGGAGGGGGCGATTCACCCCTCCACTTT. The gene calls are TRBV2 and TRBJ1-6, with 7 bases that match TRBD1. CDR3 size: 14 residues. Trimming took 7 bases from V and 8 from J; bases not matched to a gene: 8. Germline CDR1 reads SNHLY; CDR2 reads FYNNEI.

This clone was counted many times. Given a much more abundant clone one base away, this may be a read error. The chain is built from TRBV7-9 and TRBJ1-2; 10 bases match TRBD1. Per germline, CDR1 SEHNR and CDR2 FQNEAQ (reference sequence). The CDR3 consists of 14 residues. CDR3 nucleotide sequence: TGTGCCGGCAGCGCGACAGGGGGCGGATATGGCTACACCTTC. Its translation is CAGSATGGGYGYTF.

This chain's CDR3 is CASSVASGVGGRTDTQYF. CDR3 sequence (DNA): TGTGCCAGCAGCGTAGCAAGCGGGGTGGGTGGGCGCACAGATACGCAGTATTTT. The chain employs TRBV9 and TRBJ2-3; 7 nucleotides line up with TRBD2. CDR1 and CDR2 from the germline V gene are SGDLS and YYNGEE. V was clipped by 0 bases and J by 1 base; unmatched bases: 11. The length of the CDR3 is 18 residues. The full variable domain, with the rest looked up from reference TRBV9 and TRBJ2-3, is DSGVTQTPKHLITATGQRVTLRCSPRSGDLSVYWYQQSLDQGLQFLIQYYNGEERAKGNILERFSAQQFPDLHSELNLSSLELGDSALYFCASSVASGVGGRTDTQYFGPGTRLTVL.

This clone was seen repeatedly, ten times or more. As the CDR3 is not closed by the conserved phenylalanine or tryptophan, this likely results from a read error. The chain combines TRBV6-1 with TRBJ1-6, with D maybe TRBD1 (6 bases). CDR3 size: 16 residues. Trimming removed 6 bases at V and 0 bases at J, with 12 bases between. CDR1 MNHNS and CDR2 SASEGT come from the germline V gene. CDR3 sequence: CASRERDTSYNSPLHL. CDR3 sequence (DNA): TGTGCCAGCAGAGAACGGGACACCTCCTATAATTCACCCCTCCACTTG.

This clone was recorded at least ten times. This sample includes further DNA sequences coding for the same CDR3. J is TRBJ2-1 and V is TRBV6-4; 10 bases match TRBD2. CDR3 size: 15 residues. Trimming removed 6 bases from V and 6 bases from J; junction bases left unmatched: 8. Germline V lookup: CDR1 MRHNA, CDR2 SNTAGT. CDR3 DNA sequence: TGTGCCAGCAGCCCCTCTAGCGGGAGCACCAATGAGCAGTTCTTC. This gives the protein CASSPSSGSTNEQFF.

This clone was counted at least ten times. Other nucleotide sequences in the sample specify the same CDR3. The CDR3 bases are TGTGCCAGTAGTTCGGGTTGGGGACAGGGGGCCGGGGAGCTGTTTTTT. Its translation is CASSSGWGQGAGELFF. This chain connects TRBV19 to TRBJ2-2, with TRBD1 matching over 11 bases. Germline CDR1 LNHDA, CDR2 SQIVND (reference sequence). V dropped 5 bases and J dropped 6; count of bases not matched to a gene: 8. The CDR3 runs to 16 residues. The variable domain in full, completed from reference TRBV19 and TRBJ2-2, reads DGGITQSPKYLFRKEGQNVTLSCEQNLNHDAMYWYRQDPGQGLRLIYYSQIVNDFQKGDIAEGYSVSREKKESFPLTVTSAQKNPTAFYLCASSSGWGQGAGELFFGEGSRLTVL.

This clone was counted ten times or more. This sequence joins TRBV6-4 and TRBJ1-2, with no clear D. This CDR3 is 16 amino acids long. V dropped 7 bases and J dropped 6 bases, with 24 bases sitting between them. Looked up from germline, CDR1 is MRHNA and CDR2 is SNTAGT. The CDR3 reads CASTPLMGGKDHGYTF. The CDR3 DNA is TGTGCCAGCACCCCGTTGATGGGAGGGAAGGATCATGGCTACACCTTC.

This clone is classed as medium-sized. The chain carries TRBV6-2 or TRBV6-3 and TRBJ2-2; TRBD2 aligns across 8 bases. V lost 6 bases and J lost 4; bases outside the gene matches: 7. The V gene's germline CDR1 is MNHEY and CDR2 SVGEGT. This CDR3 spans 15 amino acids. The CDR3 loop reads CASSLAGRLTGELFF. The DNA of the CDR3 is TGTGCCAGCAGCCTAGCGGGCCGACTCACCGGGGAGCTGTTTTTT.

A note on this clone: A much larger clone sits a single nucleotide away, making a read error possible. This chain's CDR3 is CASSQDLRQSYNEQFF. CDR3 nucleotide sequence: TGCGCCAGCAGCCAAGATTTAAGGCAGAGTTACAATGAGCAGTTCTTC. The rearrangement links TRBV4-1 to TRBJ2-1; D is undetermined. Trimming pared 0 bases from V and 4 bases from J, leaving 13 bases between. The V gene's germline CDR1 is MGHRA and CDR2 YSYEKL. The CDR3 is 16 amino acids.

This clone was seen many times. V usage is TRBV7-2 and J usage is TRBJ2-1; 8 bases align to TRBD1. J lost 7 bases, V lost 0 bases, and 8 bases had no gene match. CDR1 SGHTA and CDR2 FQGNSA come from the germline V gene. The length of the CDR3 is 16 residues. CDR3 coding DNA: TGTGCCAGCAGCTTAGCGCGCGGGACAGGCCAGAATGAGCAGTTCTTC. Protein: CASSLARGTGQNEQFF.

This clone has ten or more counts. V and J are TRBV3-1 and TRBJ1-1, with D possibly TRBD1 on 5 matching bases. V lost 0 bases and J lost 4, with 15 bases in between. CDR1 is LGHDT, CDR2 YNNKEL, per germline (reference sequence). The length of the CDR3 is 16 residues. The CDR3 here is CASSQDHGVGATEAFF. Written as DNA, the CDR3 is TGTGCCAGCAGCCAAGATCATGGGGTAGGGGCCACTGAAGCTTTCTTT.

Many counts were recorded for this clone. The chain uses TRBV7-3 and TRBJ2-3, with D maybe TRBD2 (5 bases). Trimming removed 5 bases from V and 1 base from J, with 10 bases in between. The CDR3 extends over 14 amino acids. Per germline, CDR1 SGHTA and CDR2 FQGTGA. The CDR3 loop is CASSPQRGTDTQYF. The DNA for the CDR3 is TGTGCCAGCAGCCCCCAGAGGGGCACAGATACGCAGTATTTT.

This clone has ten or more counts. Distinct nucleotide sequences in the sample also encode this CDR3. V is TRBV20-1 and J is TRBJ2-1; 13 bases line up with TRBD2. The junction had 7 bases not matched to a gene; V was cut back by 3 bases and J by 2 bases. The CDR3 covers 17 residues. Germline V gives CDR1 DFQATT, CDR2 SNEGSKA (reference sequence). The chain's CDR3 is CSASPRTSGGPYNEQFF. DNA for the CDR3: TGCAGTGCTAGTCCCCGGACTAGCGGGGGCCCCTACAATGAGCAGTTCTTC.

This clone came up many times. The gene calls are TRBV9 and TRBJ2-2; D ambiguous. The germline V gene has CDR1 SGDLS and CDR2 YYNGEE. The CDR3 runs 14 residues. With 0 bases removed from V and 8 bases from J, the gap between germline ends came to 11 bases. The CDR3 here is CASSVGRLTGELFF. CDR3 DNA: TGTGCCAGCAGCGTAGGTCGACTTACTGGGGAGCTGTTTTTT.

CDR3 sequence reads: CSARGTVKRTQYF. The CDR3, as DNA: TGCAGTGCTAGAGGCACAGTTAAGAGAACCCAGTACTTC. The V gene is TRBV20-1, the J gene TRBJ2-5; no reliable D call. CDR3 length: 13 amino acids. Deletions cut 1 base from V and 8 bases from J, with 14 bases between. Looked up from germline, CDR1 is DFQATT and CDR2 is SNEGSKA (reference sequence).

This clone has a count of ten or more. The gene calls are TRBV10-2 and TRBJ1-1; no definite D call. V shed 3 bases and J shed 9 bases, with 11 bases lying between them. The CDR3 loop spans 12 amino acids. Per germline, CDR1 WSHSY and CDR2 SAAADI. The CDR3 loop reads CASSDWELKAFF. DNA for the CDR3: TGCGCCAGCAGTGACTGGGAGCTTAAAGCTTTCTTT.

In its sample, this clone was seen many times. The chain recombines TRBV29-1 with TRBJ1-2; no reliable D call. This CDR3 is built from 12 residues. Germline V gene data show CDR1 as SQVTM and CDR2 as ANQGSEA. Trimming took 1 base from V and 2 from J, leaving 5 bases between them. The DNA of the CDR3 is TGCAGCGTTGAAGTACACAACTATGGCTACACCTTC. Amino acids: CSVEVHNYGYTF.

There are many counts of this clone. A much larger clone lies a single base off, so this may be a read error. The chain couples TRBV2 to TRBJ2-7; weak D call: TRBD2 (5 bases). The CDR3 has 13 amino acids. Germline V gene data show CDR1 as SNHLY and CDR2 as FYNNEI. CDR3 sequence: CASIGLNSYEQCF. The CDR3 DNA reads TGTGCCAGCATTGGACTCAACTCCTACGAGCAGTGCTTC.

This clone was counted at least ten times. This sequence joins TRBV5-5 and TRBJ1-2, with no clear D. The germline V gene has CDR1 SGHKS and CDR2 YYEKEE (reference sequence). The ends were cut back, 0 bases at V and 1 base at J, with 10 bases in the middle. This CDR3 has 15 amino acids. DNA for the CDR3: TGTGCCAGCAGCTTGGAAAGCCAAATTAACTATGGCTACACCTTC. It translates to CASSLESQINYGYTF. Looking up the rest from reference TRBV5-5 and TRBJ1-2 gives the full variable domain: DAGVTQSPTHLIKTRGQQVTLRCSPISGHKSVSWYQQVLGQGPQFIFQYYEKEERGRGNFPDRFSARQFPNYSSELNVNALLLGDSALYLCASSLESQINYGYTFGSGTRLTVV.

This clone was recorded at least ten times. The CDR3 protein is CASTREGTYNEQFF. CDR3 bases: TGTGCCAGCACCAGAGAGGGAACCTACAATGAGCAGTTCTTC. The V call is TRBV6-2 or TRBV6-3, the J call TRBJ2-1; D possibly corresponds to TRBD2 (5 bases). Trimming shortened V by 7 bases and J by 2 bases, and 12 bases separated the two germline ends. Germline V gene sequence: CDR1 MNHEY, CDR2 SVGEGT. The CDR3 sequence is 14 residues long.

Remarks on this clone: A read error may explain this, as a much larger clone is one base away. J is TRBJ1-2 and V is TRBV7-9; 10 bases match TRBD1. Germline-derived CDR1 and CDR2 are SEHNR and FQNEAQ (reference sequence). The CDR3 contains 14 residues. CDR3 region: CDGSATGGGYGYTF. The CDR3 DNA reads as TGTGACGGCAGCGCGACAGGGGGCGGATATGGCTACACCTTC.